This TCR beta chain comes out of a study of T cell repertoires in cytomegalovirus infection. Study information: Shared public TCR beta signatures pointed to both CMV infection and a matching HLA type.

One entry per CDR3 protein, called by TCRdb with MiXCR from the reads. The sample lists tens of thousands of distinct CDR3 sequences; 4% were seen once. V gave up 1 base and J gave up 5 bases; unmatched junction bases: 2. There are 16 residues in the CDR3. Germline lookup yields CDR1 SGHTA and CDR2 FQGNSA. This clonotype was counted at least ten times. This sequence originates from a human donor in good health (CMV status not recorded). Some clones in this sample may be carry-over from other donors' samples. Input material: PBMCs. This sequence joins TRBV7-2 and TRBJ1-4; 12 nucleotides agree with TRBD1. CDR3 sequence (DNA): TGTGCCAGCAGCTTAGGAGGGACAGGGGGCAATGAAAAACTGTTTTTT. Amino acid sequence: CASSLGGTGGNEKLFF.